This T cell receptor (beta chain) was captured by sequencing in a study of OX40 agonist ivuxolimab in advanced cancers. TCRdb keeps only in-frame clones here, not all; method: immunoSEQ multiplex PCR. The profile shows 70,000 to 85,000 clones, 70% to 90% of them singletons. As for this clone: The antigen is unknown.

The V gene lost 1 base and the J gene lost 3 bases, with 13 bases spanning the gap. From germline, CDR1 is SGHVS and CDR2 FNYEAQ. The CDR3 has 15 residues. General study points: Doses of 0.1 to 3.0 mg/kg were accompanied by clonal expansion of CD4+ and CD8+ blood T cells by week 6.

The clonotype originates from an adult with an advanced solid tumor such as melanoma, head and neck, liver or kidney cancer. The chain employs TRBV7-6 and TRBJ2-7; D is perhaps TRBD1 (5 bases). The sample in question was CD4+ or CD8+ T cells sorted from blood, obtained in a trial of the OX40 agonist ivuxolimab. This CDR3 reads CASSLGGAGNYEQYF. CDR3 nucleotides: TGTGCCAGCAGCTTAGGTGGCGCAGGGAACTACGAGCAGTACTTC. The whole variable domain, filled in from reference TRBV7-6 and TRBJ2-7, reads GAGVSQSPRYKVTKRGQDVALRCDPISGHVSLYWYRQALGQGPEFLTYFNYEAQQDKSGLPNDRFSAERPEGSISTLTIQRTEQRDSAMYRCASSLGGAGNYEQYFGPGTRLTVT.